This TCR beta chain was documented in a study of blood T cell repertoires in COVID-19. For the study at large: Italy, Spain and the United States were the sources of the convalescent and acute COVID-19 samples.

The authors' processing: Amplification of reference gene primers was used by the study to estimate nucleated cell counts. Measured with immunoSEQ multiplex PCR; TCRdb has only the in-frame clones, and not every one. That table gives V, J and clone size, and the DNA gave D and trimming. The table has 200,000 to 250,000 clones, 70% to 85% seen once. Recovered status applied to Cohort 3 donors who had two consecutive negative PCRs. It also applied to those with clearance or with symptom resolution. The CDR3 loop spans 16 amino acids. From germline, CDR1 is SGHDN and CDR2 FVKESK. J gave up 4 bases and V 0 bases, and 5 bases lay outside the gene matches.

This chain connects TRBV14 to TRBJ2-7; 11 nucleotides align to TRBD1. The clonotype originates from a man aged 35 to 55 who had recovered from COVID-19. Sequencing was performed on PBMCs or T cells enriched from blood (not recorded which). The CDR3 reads CASSQDRDRGKYEQYF. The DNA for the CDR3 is TGTGCCAGCAGCCAAGACCGGGACAGGGGGAAATACGAGCAGTACTTC.